The clone carrying this T cell receptor beta chain was observed at least ten times. RNA transcripts yielded amplified TCR beta CDR3 regions. The TCR CDR3 first-round RT-PCR relied on the HTBI primer set. TCRdb reprocessed the multiplex PCR reads with MiXCR, giving one entry per CDR3 protein. The table lists 350,000 or so distinct CDR3 sequences, 15% to 20% of them singletons. Orbital computed tomography and thyroid ultrasound, together with serum TRAb and thyroxine and clinical symptoms, were used for diagnoses. Germline CDR1 MNHEY, CDR2 SVGAGI. V gave up 7 bases and J gave up 5 bases, with 12 bases separating them. This CDR3 has 13 residues. This entry is derived from a study of T cells in Graves' hyperthyroidism and ophthalmopathy.

The chain combines TRBV6-5 with TRBJ2-1, with D possibly being TRBD1 or TRBD2 (5 bases each). This clonotype was sampled from a woman in her thirties or forties with Graves' ophthalmopathy. The sample consisted of blood. Written as DNA, the CDR3 is TGTGCCAGCAAGCGGTCCAGGGACAATGAGCAGTTCTTC. Protein sequence: CASKRSRDNEQFF.